The 10 T cell receptor beta chains reported below all come from one sample, sequenced in a study of shared clonotypes between healthy human individuals. Profiling relied on immunoSEQ multiplex PCR, and the TCRdb table lists in-frame clones only, not all of them. The table has about 180,000 clones, just under 95% seen once; the top ten hold approximately 0.07%. The source material was naive CD4+ T cells sorted from blood. Specified subset: CD45RA+ positively selected. The receptors come from a woman in her twenties or thirties in good health.

CDR3 residues: CASSVTTSINSEQYF. In DNA form, the CDR3 reads TGTGCCAGCAGTGTAACGACTAGCATAAACTCCGAGCAGTACTTC. J is TRBJ2-7 and V is TRBV2, with TRBD2 matching over 7 bases. V was pared by 4 bases and J by 6 bases, with 12 bases of the junction left unmatched. In germline, CDR1 is SNHLY, CDR2 FYNNEI. The CDR3 covers 15 residues.

J is TRBJ1-5 and V is TRBV19; D unclear. CDR1 and CDR2 from the germline V gene are LNHDA and SQIVND (reference sequence). Trimming took 6 bases from V and 0 from J, leaving 9 bases between them. The CDR3 is made up of 14 amino acids. CDR3 protein: CASRGINSNQPQHF. The DNA of the CDR3 is TGTGCCAGTAGAGGGATCAATAGCAATCAGCCCCAGCATTTT.

This chain links TRBV27 with TRBJ2-7; 13 nucleotides agree with TRBD2. Germline V lookup: CDR1 MNHEY, CDR2 SMNVEV (reference sequence). CDR3 length: 16 amino acids. Germline trimming cut 2 bases from V and 4 bases from J; bases unmatched to any gene: 5. CDR3 protein: CASSLGEGLAGYEQYF. In DNA form, the CDR3 reads TGTGCCAGCAGTTTAGGAGAGGGACTAGCGGGATACGAGCAGTACTTC.

The J gene is TRBJ1-1, the V gene TRBV18, with D possibly TRBD1 on 6 matching bases. The germline CDR1 and CDR2 sequences are KGHSH and LQKENI. V was trimmed by 3 bases and J by 0 bases, leaving 8 bases between them. This CDR3 has 14 amino acids. The CDR3: CASSPDRMNTEAFF. CDR3 nucleotide sequence: TGTGCCAGCTCACCCGACAGGATGAACACTGAAGCTTTCTTT. The full variable domain, rest sourced from reference TRBV18 and TRBJ1-1, is NAGVMQNPRHLVRRRGQEARLRCSPMKGHSHVYWYRQLPEEGLKFMVYLQKENIIDESGMPKERFSAEFPKEGPSILRIQQVVRGDSAAYFCASSPDRMNTEAFFGQGTRLTVV.

The chain joins TRBV6-4 to TRBJ1-1; 9 bases match TRBD1. The trim removed 6 bases at V and 5 bases at J, leaving 7 bases unmatched. Germline assignment: CDR1 MRHNA and CDR2 SNTAGT. There are 14 residues in the CDR3. CDR3 bases: TGTGCCAGCAGGGGAGGACAGGGGAATACTGAAGCTTTCTTT. Its protein is CASRGGQGNTEAFF.

This chain's CDR3 is CASSPLDQYNEQFF. In DNA form, the CDR3 reads TGTGCCAGCAGCCCCTTGGACCAATACAATGAGCAGTTCTTC. J is TRBJ2-1 and V is TRBV5-6, with D unresolved. This CDR3 is built from 14 residues. Trimming left V 4 bases short and J 4 bases short, with 12 bases between. The V gene's germline CDR1 is SGHDT and CDR2 YYEEEE.

A note on this clone: Other nucleotide sequences from this sample produce the same CDR3. V gene TRBV18 combines with J gene TRBJ1-1; 10 nucleotides line up with TRBD1. This CDR3 region has 14 residues. Germline loops: CDR1 KGHSH, CDR2 LQKENI. Trimming at V came to 3 bases and at J to 3 bases, leaving 1 base not matched to a gene. CDR3 protein: CASSPGQGYTEAFF. The CDR3 DNA sequence: TGTGCCAGCTCACCGGGACAGGGGTACACTGAAGCTTTCTTT. Full variable domain (remainder filled in from reference TRBV18 and TRBJ1-1): NAGVMQNPRHLVRRRGQEARLRCSPMKGHSHVYWYRQLPEEGLKFMVYLQKENIIDESGMPKERFSAEFPKEGPSILRIQQVVRGDSAAYFCASSPGQGYTEAFFGQGTRLTVV.

The chain combines TRBV25-1 with TRBJ1-1; 8 nucleotides line up with TRBD1. The V segment lost 2 bases and the J segment 1 base; nucleotides outside the gene matches: 0. Looked up from germline, CDR1 is MGHDK and CDR2 is SYGVNS. The CDR3 is 14 amino acids. CDR3 coding DNA: TGTGCCAGCAGTGAAACAGGGGGGAACACTGAAGCTTTCTTT. Amino acids: CASSETGGNTEAFF.

This chain joins TRBV19 and TRBJ2-7, with TRBD1 as a possible D gene (6 bases). The CDR3 covers 14 residues. V gave up 4 bases and J gave up 3 bases, with 13 bases separating them. Per germline, CDR1 LNHDA and CDR2 SQIVND (reference sequence). CDR3 bases: TGTGCCAGTAGTAAGGCAGGGGCCATCTACGAGCAGTACTTC. Its translation: CASSKAGAIYEQYF.

The rearrangement links TRBV6-1 to TRBJ2-7, with D possibly called TRBD1 or TRBD2 (5 bases each). The length of the CDR3 is 14 residues. Germline CDR1 MNHNS, CDR2 SASEGT. V lost 7 bases and J 5 bases, leaving 18 bases between the germline ends. The CDR3 spells CASNDQGGWHEQYF. The CDR3 DNA follows: TGTGCCAGCAACGACCAGGGCGGGTGGCACGAGCAGTACTTC.